Below, 12 T cell receptor beta chains from the same sample are listed, as sequenced in a study of PD-1 blockade in classical Hodgkin lymphoma. Every patient relapsed after autologous stem cell transplantation, and brentuximab vedotin exposure varied. Some clones are missing from TCRdb's copy, which holds only in-frame ones; the method was immunoSEQ multiplex PCR. Of under 25,000 clones in the sample, 60% to 85% are singletons; the top ten hold roughly a sixth. The sample here was peripheral blood mononuclear cells (PBMCs), taken before the second cycle of nivolumab. The receptors were gathered from a human donor with classical Hodgkin lymphoma.

The chain is built from TRBV2 and TRBJ2-7; D call uncertain. V was cut by 2 bases and J by 3 bases, with 2 bases left in between. Germline CDR1 and CDR2: SNHLY and FYNNEI. CDR3 length equals 11 residues. The CDR3 sequence: CASSELYEQYF. In nucleotides, the CDR3 is TGTGCCAGCAGTGAACTCTACGAGCAGTACTTC.

V gene TRBV7-2 combines with J gene TRBJ1-2, with D unclear. V was cut by 3 bases and J by 6 bases, with 14 bases left in between. This CDR3 comprises 14 residues. The V gene's germline CDR1 is SGHTA and CDR2 FQGNSA. The CDR3 DNA follows: TGTGCCAGCAGCTTGGGAAACGGGCTGAATGGCTACACCTTC. Translated, it gives CASSLGNGLNGYTF.

The rearrangement links TRBV5-1 to TRBJ1-4, with D perhaps TRBD1 (6 bases). V lost 3 bases, J lost 7 bases, and 16 bases lay in between. The CDR3 is 15 residues long. CDR1 is SGHRS, CDR2 YFSETQ, per germline. The CDR3 nucleotides are TGCGCCAGCAGCTCCACGTGGGGGGGCGGTGAAAAACTGTTTTTT. Amino acid sequence: CASSSTWGGGEKLFF.

The V gene is TRBV21-1, the J gene TRBJ1-4. TRBV21-1 is a documented pseudogene. This CDR3 region has 12 residues. The CDR3 region is CASIHGVGKLFF. As DNA, the CDR3 is TGTGCCAGCATTCACGGGGTAGGGAAACTGTTTTTT.

This clone was seen once. The rearrangement joins TRBV5-8 to TRBJ2-2; D assignment may be TRBD1 or TRBD2 (5 bases each). The germline V and J ends were trimmed by 4 bases and 4 bases, with 20 bases remaining between them. Germline CDR1 SGHTS, CDR2 YDEGEE. There are 17 residues in the CDR3. The CDR3 DNA reads TGTGCCAGCAGCAAACCCCTCGGGACGGACCCCACCGGGGAGCTGTTTTTT. Residues: CASSKPLGTDPTGELFF.

The chain recombines TRBV7-9 with TRBJ1-2; D perhaps matches TRBD1 (6 bases). Trimming stripped 6 bases from V and 1 base from J, with 18 bases between. Germline V lookup: CDR1 SEHNR, CDR2 FQNEAQ (reference sequence). The CDR3 has 16 amino acids. The CDR3: CASSRLLTGLNYGYTF. The CDR3 DNA sequence: TGTGCCAGCAGTCGCCTTTTGACAGGCCTTAACTATGGCTACACCTTC.

This clone has a handful of counts. The V call is TRBV5-1, the J call TRBJ2-5; D possibly corresponds to TRBD1 (5 bases). The germline gives CDR1 SGHRS, CDR2 YFSETQ. This CDR3 is built from 14 residues. Trimming removed 0 bases at V and 2 bases at J, with 8 bases between. The CDR3 coding sequence is TGCGCCAGCAGCTTGGTGGGGCGTCAAGAGACCCAGTACTTC. Amino acids: CASSLVGRQETQYF.

The rearrangement uses TRBV5-4 and TRBJ2-3; TRBD2 is a possible D gene (5 bases). V was trimmed by 7 bases and J by 1 base, leaving 10 bases between them. CDR1 and CDR2 from the germline V gene are SGHNT and YYREEE (reference sequence). CDR3 length: 13 amino acids. The DNA for the CDR3 is TGTGCCAGCGGGAGCCCGGGCACAGATACGCAGTATTTT. It codes for CASGSPGTDTQYF.

The chain employs TRBV6-5 and TRBJ2-1; D may be TRBD1 (5 bases). CDR3 length: 12 residues. Germline V lookup: CDR1 MNHEY, CDR2 SVGAGI. V was shortened by 6 bases and J by 3 bases, with 6 bases between the two germline ends. This CDR3 reads CASRDNYNEQFF. CDR3 DNA: TGTGCCAGCAGGGACAACTACAATGAGCAGTTCTTC.

The J gene is TRBJ2-3, the V gene TRBV4-1, with D maybe TRBD1 (6 bases). V lost 2 bases to trimming and J lost 0 bases, with 15 bases between them. The CDR3 length is 17 residues. CDR1 MGHRA and CDR2 YSYEKL come from the germline V gene. Written as DNA, the CDR3 is TGCGCCAGCAGCCAAAGACAGGCAGGTGATAGCACAGATACGCAGTATTTT. Amino acid sequence: CASSQRQAGDSTDTQYF.

The genes are TRBV6-5 and TRBJ2-1; D might be TRBD1 (5 bases). Germline V gives CDR1 MNHEY, CDR2 SVGAGI. Between the trimmed V and J ends, which lost 0 bases and 12 bases, there was a span of 15 bases. This CDR3 is built from 14 residues. This CDR3 reads CASSYSTVLPRQFF. CDR3 DNA: TGTGCCAGCAGTTACTCGACAGTTTTGCCTCGGCAGTTCTTC.

The rearrangement joins TRBV6-5 to TRBJ1-5; D unresolved. There are 15 residues in the CDR3. Germline V gives CDR1 MNHEY, CDR2 SVGAGI. The V end lost 2 bases, the J end lost 0 bases, and 8 bases lay between the germline ends. The CDR3 sequence is CASSYAGGSNQPQHF. CDR3 nucleotide sequence: TGTGCCAGCAGTTACGCGGGCGGTAGCAATCAGCCCCAGCATTTT.